This TCR beta chain was sequenced for a study of Ad26.COV2.S vaccination and SARS-CoV-2 variants. Background on the study: In the study, Ad26.COV2.S was injected intramuscularly once, or twice 56 days apart. Study-level points and caveats: Analyses that measured TCR breadth and depth may have underestimated total T cell responses.

The sample holds one count of this clone. Its antigen remains unknown. Treatment noted: roughly 18 received Ad26.COV2.S at low or high dose, single or two shots; about 5 received placebo; per-sample allocation not given. Following the first vaccine or placebo injection, samples were taken on day 63. The donor was a Boston adult aged 18-55 years. Here immunoSEQ multiplex PCR was the method, and the copy in TCRdb shows in-frame clones only, minus some. Of about 370,000 clones in the sample, around 89% are singletons; the top ten hold 1.5% to 2%. The source was peripheral blood, collected in a trial of Ad26.COV2.S vaccine versus placebo. The receptor was derived from a person between 18 and 65 years old who received the Ad26.COV2.S COVID-19 vaccine or a placebo.

CDR3 bases: TGCAGTGCTAGTGGACAGGGGAATCATGAAAAACTGTTTTTT. Translating gives CSASGQGNHEKLFF. V is TRBV20-1 and J is TRBJ1-4; the match to TRBD1 covers 9 bases. The CDR3 consists of 14 residues. V was pared by 3 bases and J by 6 bases, with 5 bases of the junction left unmatched. Per the germline V gene, CDR1 is DFQATT and CDR2 is SNEGSKA (reference sequence).